A single sample gave rise to the 22 T cell receptor beta chains below, sequenced in a study of CD8 T cells in ankylosing spondylitis. TCRdb ran MiXCR on the 5' RACE reads and lists one entry per CDR3 protein. The repertoire includes 200,000 to 250,000 distinct CDR3 sequences, 10% to 13% of them detected once, and about a fifth sits in the top ten. Sequenced material: blood, either unsorted or a sorted T cell fraction (not recorded which). The receptors derive from a male donor with ankylosing spondylitis or in good health (not recorded which).

The CDR3, as DNA: TGTGCCACCAGCAGAGACACGGCCCAGCAAAACATTCAGTACTTC. Translation gives CATSRDTAQQNIQYF. V gene TRBV15 combines with J gene TRBJ2-4; D gene unclear. Trimming removed 0 bases from V and 5 bases from J, with 11 bases in between. The CDR3 is made up of 15 amino acids. Germline CDR1 reads LNHNV; CDR2 reads YYDKDF (reference sequence).

The CDR3 spells CASSPWWSVNEQFF. The CDR3 DNA follows: TGTGCCAGCAGCCCATGGTGGTCGGTCAATGAGCAGTTCTTC. The gene calls are TRBV5-6 and TRBJ2-1; the D is unclear. V was pared by 4 bases and J by 6 bases, with 14 bases between. The CDR3 has 14 residues. CDR1 SGHDT and CDR2 YYEEEE come from the germline V gene.

In its sample, this clonotype was seen many times. V and J are TRBV5-1 and TRBJ1-2; D possibly corresponds to TRBD1 (5 bases). Trimming cost V 0 bases and J 8 bases, with 14 bases left between them. Germline CDR1 reads SGHRS; CDR2 reads YFSETQ. The CDR3 contains 14 residues. CDR3: CASSLEAPGGGYTF. The DNA of the CDR3 is TGCGCCAGCAGCTTGGAAGCCCCCGGGGGAGGCTACACCTTC.

Concerning this clonotype itself: This clone may be a read error of a much larger clone one base away. The chain carries TRBV5-6 and TRBJ2-5; D uncertain. Per germline, CDR1 SGHDT and CDR2 YYEEEE. There are 13 residues in the CDR3. The CDR3 DNA is TGTGCCAGCAGCTTGGGCCGGTCGGAGACCCAGCACTTC. Protein product: CASSLGRSETQHF. Supplemented by reference TRBV5-6 and TRBJ2-5, the full variable domain reads DAGVTQSPTHLIKTRGQQVTLRCSPKSGHDTVSWYQQALGQGPQFIFQYYEEEERQRGNFPDRFSGHQFPNYSSELNVNALLLGDSALYLCASSLGRSETQHFGPGTRLLVL.

This clonotype was detected many times. The chain couples TRBV18 to TRBJ1-5; D is undetermined. V was trimmed by 3 bases and J by 4 bases, leaving 10 bases between them. The CDR3 consists of 14 residues. Germline V gives CDR1 KGHSH, CDR2 LQKENI. The chain's CDR3 is CASSPSGDNQPQHF. The CDR3, as DNA: TGTGCCAGCTCACCTTCAGGAGATAATCAGCCCCAGCATTTT.

This clonotype has at least ten counts. This rearrangement joins TRBV20-1 to TRBJ2-6, with D uncertain. V was cut by 5 bases and J by 0 bases, with 5 bases left in between. Germline CDR1 reads DFQATT; CDR2 reads SNEGSKA (reference sequence). The CDR3 has 13 residues. The CDR3 sequence is CSAVFSGANVLTF. The CDR3 DNA reads TGCAGTGCTGTCTTCTCTGGGGCCAACGTCCTGACTTTC.

This clonotype was picked up many times. The chain employs TRBV7-3 and TRBJ2-2, with a possible D match to TRBD2 (5 bases). CDR3 size: 14 residues. V was trimmed by 4 bases and J by 7 bases, leaving 13 bases between them. Germline lookup yields CDR1 SGHTA and CDR2 FQGTGA. This CDR3 is CASSSYRGNGELFF. CDR3 bases: TGTGCCAGCAGCTCCTACAGAGGGAACGGGGAGCTGTTTTTT.

This clonotype has ten or more counts. V and J are TRBV20-1 and TRBJ2-5; perhaps D is TRBD1 or TRBD2 (5 bases each). V was cut by 3 bases and J by 2 bases, with 13 bases left in between. This CDR3 has 14 amino acids. The germline V gene has CDR1 DFQATT and CDR2 SNEGSKA (reference sequence). CDR3 region: CSASEEGSQETQYF. CDR3 bases: TGCAGTGCTAGCGAAGAGGGGTCTCAAGAGACCCAGTACTTC.

In its sample, this clonotype was seen a few times. A much larger clone lies one base from this, so it may be a read error. The chain links TRBV20-1 to TRBJ2-1; maybe TRBD2 (6 bases). CDR3 length: 15 amino acids. The germline gives CDR1 DFQATT, CDR2 SNEGSKA (reference sequence). DNA for the CDR3: TGCTGCCAACCCCTGGGGGGTGGGTCCTACAATGAGCAGTTCTTC. Its protein is CCQPLGGGSYNEQFF.

The table lists this clonotype with many counts. The chain is built from TRBV7-2 and TRBJ1-3; tentatively, D is TRBD1 (6 bases). CDR1 SGHTA and CDR2 FQGNSA come from the germline V gene. The CDR3 runs to 14 residues. Between the trimmed V and J ends, which lost 4 bases and 4 bases, there was a span of 11 bases. This chain's CDR3 is CASSWGHEGNTIYF. CDR3 coding DNA: TGTGCCAGCAGCTGGGGGCATGAGGGAAACACCATATATTTT.

This clonotype has a count of ten or more. The chain joins TRBV7-9 to TRBJ2-1, with TRBD2 matching over 8 bases. Germline CDR1 reads SEHNR; CDR2 reads FQNEAQ (reference sequence). CDR3 size: 15 residues. V trimming: 5 bases; J trimming: 4 bases; junction bases outside the gene matches: 7. This CDR3 reads CASSLQAGVYNEQFF. CDR3 nucleotide sequence: TGTGCCAGCAGCCTCCAAGCGGGGGTATACAATGAGCAGTTCTTC.

The genes are TRBV3-1 and TRBJ2-7; TRBD1 aligns across 7 bases. Looked up from germline, CDR1 is LGHDT and CDR2 is YNNKEL (reference sequence). The CDR3 length is 12 residues. After removal of 5 bases from V and 7 bases from J, the junction contained 5 bases not matched to a gene. The CDR3 DNA follows: TGTGCCAGCAGCACAGGGGACAGTGAGCAGTACTTC. It yields the protein CASSTGDSEQYF.

This chain links TRBV3-1 with TRBJ2-6, with no clear D. Germline V gene sequence: CDR1 LGHDT, CDR2 YNNKEL (reference sequence). This CDR3 spans 17 amino acids. Trimming took off 1 base at V and 0 bases at J, with 10 bases between the two ends. As DNA, the CDR3 is TGTGCCAGCAGCCAAGTCCGGCAGCCCTCTGGGGCCAACGTCCTGACTTTC. This codes for CASSQVRQPSGANVLTF.

The genes are TRBV20-1 and TRBJ1-1; D gene ambiguous. Germline loops: CDR1 DFQATT, CDR2 SNEGSKA (reference sequence). With 3 bases removed from V and 4 bases from J, the gap between germline ends came to 12 bases. The CDR3 has 13 amino acids. DNA of the CDR3: TGCAGTGCTAGGTCGCCCGGTGGCACTGAAGCTTTCTTT. Translation: CSARSPGGTEAFF.

This clonotype appeared many times. The genes are TRBV7-8 and TRBJ1-3, with D possibly matching TRBD1 (6 bases). This CDR3 has 16 amino acids. The V end was cut by 5 bases, the J end by 0 bases, with 14 bases between. Germline CDR1 is SGHVS and CDR2 is FQNEAQ. The CDR3 DNA is TGTGCCAGCAGCCTTGACAGGACTTCCTCTGGAAACACCATATATTTT. Protein: CASSLDRTSSGNTIYF.

This chain uses TRBV9 with TRBJ2-2, with 7 nucleotides matching TRBD1. This CDR3 has 17 residues. Trimming at V came to 4 bases and at J to 4 bases, leaving 13 bases not matched to a gene. The germline CDR1 and CDR2 sequences are SGDLS and YYNGEE. CDR3 DNA sequence: TGTGCCAGCAGCCCCTCGAGGGGGCCCTCGGGCACCGGGGAGCTGTTTTTT. Its protein product is CASSPSRGPSGTGELFF. Filled out from reference TRBV9 and TRBJ2-2, the complete variable domain reads DSGVTQTPKHLITATGQRVTLRCSPRSGDLSVYWYQQSLDQGLQFLIQYYNGEERAKGNILERFSAQQFPDLHSELNLSSLELGDSALYFCASSPSRGPSGTGELFFGEGSRLTVL.

The chain combines TRBV29-1 with TRBJ2-4, with D maybe TRBD1 (8 bases). V lost 4 bases and J 8 bases, leaving 15 bases between the germline ends. Germline CDR1 is SQVTM and CDR2 is ANQGSEA. The CDR3 loop spans 13 amino acids. CDR3 protein: CSVADRGGDIQYF. CDR3 sequence (DNA): TGCAGCGTTGCCGACAGGGGAGGGGACATTCAGTACTTC.

This clonotype was recorded at least ten times. This chain uses TRBV24-1 with TRBJ2-1; D is ambiguous. The V and J ends lost 3 bases and 1 base respectively, with 15 bases between them. Per germline, CDR1 KGHDR and CDR2 SFDVKD. This CDR3 has 17 residues. This CDR3 reads CATSDPSSKNSYNEQFF. The CDR3 DNA follows: TGTGCCACCAGTGATCCGAGTTCTAAAAATTCCTACAATGAGCAGTTCTTC.

This clonotype was detected many times. The V call is TRBV5-1, the J call TRBJ2-1, with a tentative D call TRBD1 (6 bases). Germline V gene data show CDR1 as SGHRS and CDR2 as YFSETQ. The CDR3 totals 15 residues. V was pared by 7 bases and J by 2 bases, with 16 bases between. This CDR3 reads CASGSQGTAYNEQFF. The CDR3 nucleotides are TGCGCCAGCGGCTCCCAGGGGACCGCCTACAATGAGCAGTTCTTC.

This clonotype came up many times. The V call is TRBV29-1, the J call TRBJ1-3; D unclear. CDR1 SQVTM and CDR2 ANQGSEA come from the germline V gene. This CDR3 spans 14 amino acids. Trimming took 8 bases from V and 0 from J, leaving 14 bases between them. CDR3 coding DNA: TGCAGCACCTCCGGGGTGAGCTCTGGAAACACCATATATTTT. It specifies CSTSGVSSGNTIYF. The full variable domain, completed using reference TRBV29-1 and TRBJ1-3, is SAVISQKPSRDICQRGTSLTIQCQVDSQVTMMFWYRQQPGQSLTLIATANQGSEATYESGFVIDKFPISRPNLTFSTLTVSNMSPEDSSIYLCSTSGVSSGNTIYFGEGSWLTVV.

This clonotype came up many times. The rearrangement links TRBV20-1 to TRBJ2-5, with TRBD1 identical over 9 bases. The CDR3 has 13 amino acids. Per the germline V gene, CDR1 is DFQATT and CDR2 is SNEGSKA (reference sequence). Trimming took 6 bases from V and 5 from J; bases not matched to a gene: 7. The CDR3 protein is CSAAGTGWETQYF. As DNA, the CDR3 is TGCAGTGCAGCCGGGACAGGGTGGGAGACCCAGTACTTC.

The table lists this clonotype with a few counts. The J gene is TRBJ2-7, the V gene TRBV29-1, with no clear D. CDR3 length: 12 amino acids. Germline V CDR1 and CDR2: SQVTM, ANQGSEA. Trimming removed 4 bases from V and 7 bases from J, with 14 bases in between. The CDR3 loop reads CSVGTQAREQYF. CDR3 nucleotides: TGCAGCGTTGGGACGCAAGCGAGGGAGCAGTACTTC.